This note documents a single T cell receptor (beta chain) sequence. The sample originates from a study of Ad26.COV2.S vaccination and SARS-CoV-2 variants. Study-wide context: The study gave Ad26.COV2.S intramuscularly, once or twice 56 days apart.

The method was immunoSEQ multiplex PCR; TCRdb's version includes in-frame clones alone and lacks a portion of them. The profile shows hundreds of thousands of clones, 87% of them singletons. The CDR3 length is 14 residues. Germline values: CDR1 MNHEY, CDR2 SVGEGT. Trimming pared 6 bases from V and 2 bases from J, leaving 13 bases between. Treatment denoted: 15 to 20 received Ad26.COV2.S at low or high dose, single or two shots; roughly five received placebo; per-sample allocation not given. After the first vaccine or placebo injection, samples were drawn on day 63. Specimen: peripheral blood, collected in a trial of Ad26.COV2.S vaccine versus placebo. The chain carries TRBV6-2 or TRBV6-3 and TRBJ1-2; the D is unclear. The clonotype was recovered from a person between 18 and 59 years old who received the Ad26.COV2.S COVID-19 vaccine or a placebo. CDR3: CASSHLEGNYGYTF. The CDR3 DNA reads as TGTGCCAGCAGCCACCTGGAGGGAAACTATGGCTACACCTTC.